These 29 T cell receptor beta chains share one sample of origin, sequenced in a study of blood T cell repertoires in COVID-19. Sequencing used immunoSEQ multiplex PCR; TCRdb keeps in-frame clones, though not all of them. Of just over 250,000 clones listed, approximately 92% were seen once; the top ten hold 2% to 3%. Sequenced sample: peripheral blood. The origin of the receptors is a person between 18 and 30 years old with COVID-19, enrolled during active disease.

V gene TRBV4-2 combines with J gene TRBJ2-3; possible D gene TRBD2, 5 bases. Germline lookup yields CDR1 LGHNA and CDR2 YNFKEQ. Trimming stripped 2 bases from V and 6 bases from J, with 39 bases between. The CDR3 is made up of 23 amino acids. DNA of the CDR3: TGTGCCAGCAGCCAATCCCCCCCATTACCACTATGGGGAGTGCAGGCCAACCCCGATACGCAGTATTTT. Translating it yields CASSQSPPLPLWGVQANPDTQYF.

The chain joins TRBV7-9 to TRBJ1-2; weak D call: TRBD1 (5 bases). Trimming shortened V by 2 bases and J by 8 bases, and 21 bases separated the two germline ends. This CDR3 has 16 amino acids. Germline CDR1 is SEHNR and CDR2 is FQNEAQ (reference sequence). The CDR3 protein is CASSLIYAGIPEGYTF. As DNA, the CDR3 is TGTGCCAGCAGCTTAATTTACGCAGGGATCCCTGAAGGCTACACCTTC.

This sequence joins TRBV5-1 and TRBJ2-3, with D possibly being TRBD1 (6 bases). The V and J ends lost 7 bases and 0 bases respectively, with 12 bases between them. This CDR3 region has 14 residues. Germline lookup yields CDR1 SGHRS and CDR2 YFSETQ. The CDR3: CASQRDTSTDTQYF. CDR3 bases: TGCGCCAGCCAGAGGGACACTAGCACAGATACGCAGTATTTT.

V usage is TRBV28 and J usage is TRBJ2-1; TRBD2 aligns across 12 bases. Per the germline V gene, CDR1 is MDHEN and CDR2 is SYDVKM. Losses at the gene ends were 6 bases for V and 7 bases for J; bases not matched to a gene: 7. The CDR3 spans 15 residues. Written as DNA, the CDR3 is TGTGCCAGCAGACCACTAGCGGGAGGCGGGAATGAGCAGTTCTTC. This codes for CASRPLAGGGNEQFF.

This clone was recorded only once. The DNA for the CDR3 is TGTGCCAGCAGCCTCAGTCCGGGACTAGCGGGACAGCGCGTTGGGCAGTTCTTC. Translation: CASSLSPGLAGQRVGQFF. This rearrangement joins TRBV9 to TRBJ2-1, with 13 bases lining up with TRBD2. V dropped 4 bases and J dropped 12; count of bases not matched to a gene: 19. Per germline, CDR1 SGDLS and CDR2 YYNGEE. The CDR3 covers 18 residues.

The rearrangement links TRBV2 to TRBJ2-5; TRBD2 is a possible D gene (7 bases). Germline CDR1 and CDR2: SNHLY and FYNNEI. Trimming took off 8 bases at V and 8 bases at J, with 21 bases between the two ends. The CDR3 covers 14 residues. CDR3 residues: CASGGAGPAITQYF. As DNA, the CDR3 is TGTGCCAGCGGGGGGGCGGGGCCCGCGATTACCCAGTACTTC.

The chain links TRBV3-1 (or the pseudogene TRBV3-2) to TRBJ1-1; D possibly corresponds to TRBD1 (5 bases). Germline V gene lookup returns CDR1 LGHDT and CDR2 YNNKEL (reference sequence). Trimming removed 1 base at V and 3 bases at J, with 9 bases between. This CDR3 has 14 residues. For the CDR3, the DNA is TGTGCCAGCAGCCAAGCTTCCAGGGACACTGAAGCTTTCTTT. It yields the protein CASSQASRDTEAFF.

The rearrangement links TRBV28 to TRBJ2-1; possibly TRBD2 for D (5 bases). The CDR3 is 13 amino acids. The germline V gene has CDR1 MDHEN and CDR2 SYDVKM. The V end lost 7 bases, the J end lost 4 bases, and 11 bases lay between the germline ends. The CDR3, as DNA: TGTGCCAGCACCCAGCGGATGTACAATGAGCAGTTCTTC. Translating gives CASTQRMYNEQFF.

This clone was seen once. The rearrangement joins TRBV19 to TRBJ2-7, with D possibly TRBD1 on 6 matching bases. V was clipped by 5 bases and J by 4 bases, with 12 bases between them. CDR1 LNHDA and CDR2 SQIVND come from the germline V gene (reference sequence). There are 13 residues in the CDR3. The CDR3: CASSVFTGYEQYF. DNA for the CDR3: TGTGCCAGTAGTGTATTCACAGGGTACGAGCAGTACTTC.

V is TRBV27 and J is TRBJ2-7, with unresolved D. The CDR3 is made up of 12 amino acids. Per germline, CDR1 MNHEY and CDR2 SMNVEV (reference sequence). Trimming took 10 bases from V and 9 from J, leaving 19 bases between them. In DNA, the CDR3 is TGTGCCAACGACATGGGCTTATTCGTGCAGTACTTC. Protein: CANDMGLFVQYF.

CDR3 residues: CASEDREQETQYF. The CDR3 nucleotides read TGTGCCAGCGAAGACAGGGAGCAAGAGACCCAGTACTTC. The chain has TRBV25-1 and TRBJ2-5; TRBD1 matches at 7 bases. Germline V gene data show CDR1 as MGHDK and CDR2 as SYGVNS. With 8 bases clipped from V and 2 bases from J, the junction kept 5 bases outside the gene matches. The CDR3 is made up of 13 amino acids.

The V call is TRBV11-2, the J call TRBJ2-3, with D maybe TRBD1 (6 bases). Germline V gives CDR1 SGHAT, CDR2 FQNNGV. The CDR3 has 16 residues. V was trimmed by 6 bases and J by 2 bases, leaving 18 bases between them. The CDR3 sequence: CASSWSGMGATDTQYF. DNA of the CDR3: TGTGCCAGCAGTTGGTCGGGGATGGGGGCCACAGATACGCAGTATTTT. Looking up the rest from reference TRBV11-2 and TRBJ2-3 gives the full variable domain: EAGVAQSPRYKIIEKRQSVAFWCNPISGHATLYWYQQILGQGPKLLIQFQNNGVVDDSQLPKDRFSAERLKGVDSTLKIQPAKLEDSAVYLCASSWSGMGATDTQYFGPGTRLTVL.

The chain carries TRBV5-1 and TRBJ1-4, with D possibly matching TRBD1 (5 bases). CDR1 is SGHRS and CDR2 is YFSETQ in the germline V gene. The CDR3 is 15 amino acids. V was trimmed by 0 bases and J by 8 bases, leaving 14 bases between them. CDR3: CASSLALQGREKLFF. DNA for the CDR3: TGCGCCAGCAGCTTGGCCCTGCAGGGAAGGGAAAAACTGTTTTTT.

The chain is built from TRBV6-5 and TRBJ2-7; possible D gene TRBD2, 6 bases. This CDR3 has 12 amino acids. V gave up 8 bases and J gave up 3 bases, with 11 bases separating them. From germline, CDR1 is MNHEY and CDR2 SVGAGI. CDR3 sequence reads: CASWNGGYEQYF. The CDR3 nucleotides read TGTGCCAGCTGGAACGGGGGCTACGAGCAGTACTTC.

V usage is TRBV2 and J usage is TRBJ1-5, with D unresolved. Germline CDR1 SNHLY, CDR2 FYNNEI. There are 15 residues in the CDR3. V lost 3 bases and J lost 1, with 10 bases in between. CDR3 coding DNA: TGTGCCAGCAGTGAGACACCGGGGAGCAATCAGCCCCAGCATTTT. Residues: CASSETPGSNQPQHF. The whole variable domain, remainder taken from reference TRBV2 and TRBJ1-5, is EPEVTQTPSHQVTQMGQEVILRCVPISNHLYFYWYRQILGQKVEFLVSFYNNEISEKSEIFDDQFSVERPDGSNFTLKIRSTKLEDSAMYFCASSETPGSNQPQHFGDGTRLSIL.

This chain uses TRBV5-1 with TRBJ2-7, with D maybe TRBD1 (5 bases). The CDR3 extends over 13 amino acids. Germline assignment: CDR1 SGHRS and CDR2 YFSETQ. The germline V and J ends were trimmed by 2 bases and 5 bases, with 11 bases remaining between them. Here the CDR3 DNA reads TGCGCCAGCAGCTTTCAGGTAGGGGACGAGCAGTACTTC. Its protein is CASSFQVGDEQYF.

The chain combines TRBV12-2 with TRBJ1-5; the table's D call, TRBD1, was not checked against the DNA. TRBV12-2 is designated a pseudogene. The CDR3 sequence is 17 residues long. The CDR3 loop reads CASRLVLLKGPGQPQHF. Here the CDR3 DNA reads TGTGCAAGTCGCTTGGTACTCCTGAAGGGGCCGGGTCAGCCCCAGCATTTT.

This chain links TRBV5-1 with TRBJ2-7; D perhaps matches TRBD2 (6 bases). Germline lookup yields CDR1 SGHRS and CDR2 YFSETQ. Trimming removed 0 bases from V and 6 bases from J, with 13 bases in between. The CDR3 extends over 14 amino acids. The CDR3: CASSLESRGSEQYF. For the CDR3, the DNA is TGCGCCAGCAGCTTGGAGTCGCGGGGTAGCGAGCAGTACTTC.

V gene TRBV4-1 combines with J gene TRBJ2-2, with 9 bases lining up with TRBD1. The CDR3 loop spans 17 amino acids. V was pared by 0 bases and J by 4 bases, with 6 bases of the junction left unmatched. The germline V gene has CDR1 MGHRA and CDR2 YSYEKL. Written as DNA, the CDR3 is TGCGCCAGCAGCCAAGATAGGGGACAGGGTATCACCGGGGAGCTGTTTTTT. It yields the protein CASSQDRGQGITGELFF.

This clone came up once. V usage is TRBV28 and J usage is TRBJ2-7; 8 bases are a match to TRBD1. V lost 5 bases, J lost 2 bases, and 8 bases stayed unmatched. The CDR3 has 15 residues. Germline assignment: CDR1 MDHEN and CDR2 SYDVKM. The CDR3 DNA is TGTGCCAGCAGTACCCCCGGGACAGGAACCTACGAGCAGTACTTC. This codes for CASSTPGTGTYEQYF.

V is TRBV4-1 and J is TRBJ2-1; 9 nucleotides match TRBD1. With 2 bases clipped from V and 5 bases from J, the junction kept 7 bases outside the gene matches. This CDR3 has 16 amino acids. Per the germline V gene, CDR1 is MGHRA and CDR2 is YSYEKL. The DNA for the CDR3 is TGCGCCAGCAGCCAACGGACAGGGGATCCTGACAATGAGCAGTTCTTC. Protein sequence: CASSQRTGDPDNEQFF.

The V gene is TRBV6-6, the J gene TRBJ1-2, with TRBD1 identical over 10 bases. This CDR3 has 14 residues. Germline trimming cut 5 bases from V and 4 bases from J; bases unmatched to any gene: 4. The germline gives CDR1 MNHNY, CDR2 SVGAGI (reference sequence). The DNA for the CDR3 is TGTGCCAGCAGTGACAGGGGGCCTAGCTATGGCTACACCTTC. Residues: CASSDRGPSYGYTF.

This chain uses TRBV19 with TRBJ2-7; D perhaps matches TRBD2 (5 bases). Germline values: CDR1 LNHDA, CDR2 SQIVND (reference sequence). Trimming cost V 3 bases and J 2 bases, with 8 bases left between them. This CDR3 has 13 residues. The CDR3 sequence: CASSIGVPYEQYF. As DNA, the CDR3 is TGTGCCAGTAGTATCGGGGTCCCCTACGAGCAGTACTTC.

A word on this clone: The sample contains more than one DNA sequence encoding this CDR3. The CDR3 region is CASSSTTGNTEAFF. The CDR3 region has the DNA TGTGCCAGCAGCTCCACGACAGGGAACACTGAAGCTTTCTTT. The rearrangement joins TRBV5-4 to TRBJ1-1; D is perhaps TRBD1 (6 bases). The CDR3 covers 14 residues. Germline V gene sequence: CDR1 SGHNT, CDR2 YYREEE (reference sequence). Trimming stripped 3 bases from V and 1 base from J, with 10 bases between.

The CDR3 loop reads CASTTGTSYNEQFF. CDR3 nucleotide sequence: TGCGCCAGCACCACCGGGACTAGCTACAATGAGCAGTTCTTC. V and J are TRBV5-1 and TRBJ2-1; TRBD2 agrees at 8 bases. CDR1 is SGHRS, CDR2 YFSETQ, per germline. The CDR3 covers 14 residues. The V and J ends lost 6 bases and 3 bases, in that order; junction bases with no gene match: 5.

This chain joins TRBV5-1 and TRBJ2-5, with D possibly being TRBD1 (6 bases). This CDR3 spans 11 amino acids. V dropped 4 bases and J dropped 5 bases, with 6 bases sitting between them. In germline, CDR1 is SGHRS, CDR2 YFSETQ. The CDR3 DNA reads as TGCGCCAGCAGCACAGGGGAGACCCAGTACTTC. It codes for CASSTGETQYF.

This chain joins TRBV7-2 and TRBJ1-1; D ambiguous. The CDR3 loop spans 14 amino acids. V dropped 3 bases and J dropped 2 bases, with 10 bases sitting between them. Germline values: CDR1 SGHTA, CDR2 FQGNSA. Written as DNA, the CDR3 is TGTGCCAGCAGCTTGGGCAGGCAAAACACTGAAGCTTTCTTT. Translated, it gives CASSLGRQNTEAFF.

V gene TRBV19 combines with J gene TRBJ1-2, with D possibly matching TRBD1 (5 bases). The CDR3 is 12 amino acids. Per germline, CDR1 LNHDA and CDR2 SQIVND (reference sequence). Trimming removed 7 bases at V and 4 bases at J, with 10 bases between. This chain's CDR3 is CASITGVYGYTF. CDR3 nucleotide sequence: TGTGCCAGTATTACAGGCGTCTATGGCTACACCTTC. The variable domain in full, completed from reference TRBV19 and TRBJ1-2, reads DGGITQSPKYLFRKEGQNVTLSCEQNLNHDAMYWYRQDPGQGLRLIYYSQIVNDFQKGDIAEGYSVSREKKESFPLTVTSAQKNPTAFYLCASITGVYGYTFGSGTRLTVV.

The chain has TRBV5-5 and TRBJ2-7; weak D call: TRBD2 (6 bases). V lost 4 bases, J lost 3 bases, and 11 bases lay in between. The CDR3 spans 13 residues. From germline, CDR1 is SGHKS and CDR2 YYEKEE (reference sequence). The CDR3 protein is CASSLGLYYEQYF. For the CDR3, the DNA is TGTGCCAGCAGCCTGGGACTTTACTACGAGCAGTACTTC.